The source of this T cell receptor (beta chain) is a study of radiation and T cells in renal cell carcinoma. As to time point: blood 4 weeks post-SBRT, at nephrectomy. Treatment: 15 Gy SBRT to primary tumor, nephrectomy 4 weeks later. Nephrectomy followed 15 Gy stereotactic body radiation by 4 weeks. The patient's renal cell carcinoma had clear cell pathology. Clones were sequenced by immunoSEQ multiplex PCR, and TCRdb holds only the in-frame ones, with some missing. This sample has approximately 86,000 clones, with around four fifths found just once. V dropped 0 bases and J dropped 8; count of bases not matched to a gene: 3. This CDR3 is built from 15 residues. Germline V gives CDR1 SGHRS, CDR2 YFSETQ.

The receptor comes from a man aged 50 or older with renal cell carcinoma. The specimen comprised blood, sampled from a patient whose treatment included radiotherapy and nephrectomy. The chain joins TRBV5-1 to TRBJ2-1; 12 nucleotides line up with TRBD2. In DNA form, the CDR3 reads TGCGCCAGCAGCTTGGGACTAGCGGGAGTGGATGAGCAGTTCTTC. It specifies CASSLGLAGVDEQFF.